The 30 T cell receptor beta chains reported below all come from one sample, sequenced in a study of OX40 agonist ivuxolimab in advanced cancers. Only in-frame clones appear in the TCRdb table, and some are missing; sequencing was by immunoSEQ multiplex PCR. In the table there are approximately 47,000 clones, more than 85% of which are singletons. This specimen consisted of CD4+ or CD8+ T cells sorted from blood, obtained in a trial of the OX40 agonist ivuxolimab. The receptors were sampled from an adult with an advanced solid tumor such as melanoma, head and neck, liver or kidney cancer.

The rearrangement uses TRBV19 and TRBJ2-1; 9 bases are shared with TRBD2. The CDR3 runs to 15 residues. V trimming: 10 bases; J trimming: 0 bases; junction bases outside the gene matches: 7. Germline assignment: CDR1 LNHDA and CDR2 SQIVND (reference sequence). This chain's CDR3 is CATRTSESSYNEQFF. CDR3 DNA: TGTGCCACCCGGACTAGCGAAAGCTCCTACAATGAGCAGTTCTTC.

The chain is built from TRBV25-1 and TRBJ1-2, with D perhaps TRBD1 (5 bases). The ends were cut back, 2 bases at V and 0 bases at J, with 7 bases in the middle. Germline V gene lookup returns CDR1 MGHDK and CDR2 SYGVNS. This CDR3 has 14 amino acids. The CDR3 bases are TGTGCCAGCAGTGAACGGGGGGCTAACTATGGCTACACCTTC. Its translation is CASSERGANYGYTF.

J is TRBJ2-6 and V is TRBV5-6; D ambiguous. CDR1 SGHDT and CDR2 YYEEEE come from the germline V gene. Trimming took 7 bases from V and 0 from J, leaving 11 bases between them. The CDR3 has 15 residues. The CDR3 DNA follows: TGTGCCAGCCAAATTTGGGACTCTGGGGCCAACGTCCTGACTTTC. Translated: CASQIWDSGANVLTF. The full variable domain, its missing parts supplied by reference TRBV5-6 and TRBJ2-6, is DAGVTQSPTHLIKTRGQQVTLRCSPKSGHDTVSWYQQALGQGPQFIFQYYEEEERQRGNFPDRFSGHQFPNYSSELNVNALLLGDSALYLCASQIWDSGANVLTFGAGSRLTVL.

CDR3 nucleotides: TGTGCCAGCAGTCCTGGGCCCGGCTACACCTTC. This encodes CASSPGPGYTF. This chain links TRBV6-1 with TRBJ1-2; no reliable D call. V lost 5 bases and J lost 8, with 9 bases in between. Germline lookup yields CDR1 MNHNS and CDR2 SASEGT. The CDR3 is 11 residues long.

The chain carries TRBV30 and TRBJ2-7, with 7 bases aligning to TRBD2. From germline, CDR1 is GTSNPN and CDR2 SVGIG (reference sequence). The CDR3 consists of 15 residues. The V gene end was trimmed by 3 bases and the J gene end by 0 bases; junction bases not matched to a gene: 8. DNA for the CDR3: TGTGCCTGGAGCTTCGGGGGGACCAGCTCCTACGAGCAGTACTTC. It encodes CAWSFGGTSSYEQYF.

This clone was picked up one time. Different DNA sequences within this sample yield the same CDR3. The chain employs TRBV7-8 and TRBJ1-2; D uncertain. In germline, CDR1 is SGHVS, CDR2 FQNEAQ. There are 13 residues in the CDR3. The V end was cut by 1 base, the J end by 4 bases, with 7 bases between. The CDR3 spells CASSLERGYGYTF. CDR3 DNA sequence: TGTGCCAGCAGCTTAGAACGGGGCTATGGCTACACCTTC.

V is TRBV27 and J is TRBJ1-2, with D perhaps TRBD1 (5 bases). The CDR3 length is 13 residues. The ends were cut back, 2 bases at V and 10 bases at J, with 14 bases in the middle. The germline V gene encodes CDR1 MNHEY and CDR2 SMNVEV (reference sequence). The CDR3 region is CASSLMGQGFYTF. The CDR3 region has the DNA TGTGCCAGCAGTTTAATGGGGCAGGGTTTCTACACCTTC.

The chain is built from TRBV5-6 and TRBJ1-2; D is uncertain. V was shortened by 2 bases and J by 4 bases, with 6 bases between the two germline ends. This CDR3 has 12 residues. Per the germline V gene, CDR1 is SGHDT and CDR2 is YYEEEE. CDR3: CASSFVAYGYTF. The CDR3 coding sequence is TGTGCCAGCAGCTTCGTAGCCTATGGCTACACCTTC.

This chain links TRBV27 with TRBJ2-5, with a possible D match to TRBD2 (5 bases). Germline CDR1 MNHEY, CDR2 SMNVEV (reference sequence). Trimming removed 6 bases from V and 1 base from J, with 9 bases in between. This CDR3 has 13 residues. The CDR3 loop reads CASSKRSQETQYF. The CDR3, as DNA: TGTGCCAGCAGCAAGCGGAGCCAAGAGACCCAGTACTTC.

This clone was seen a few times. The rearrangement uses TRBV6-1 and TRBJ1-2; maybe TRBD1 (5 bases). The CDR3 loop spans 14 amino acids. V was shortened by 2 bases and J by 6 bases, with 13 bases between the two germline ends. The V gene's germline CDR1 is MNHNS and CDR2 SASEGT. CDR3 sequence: CASSERRGADGYTF. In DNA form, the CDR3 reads TGTGCCAGCAGTGAACGAAGGGGAGCGGATGGCTACACCTTC.

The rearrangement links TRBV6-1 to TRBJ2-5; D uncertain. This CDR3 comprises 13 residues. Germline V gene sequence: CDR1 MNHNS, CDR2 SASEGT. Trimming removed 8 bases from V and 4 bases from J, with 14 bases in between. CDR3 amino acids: CASLGRASETQYF. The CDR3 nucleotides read TGTGCCAGCCTTGGAAGGGCTTCAGAGACCCAGTACTTC.

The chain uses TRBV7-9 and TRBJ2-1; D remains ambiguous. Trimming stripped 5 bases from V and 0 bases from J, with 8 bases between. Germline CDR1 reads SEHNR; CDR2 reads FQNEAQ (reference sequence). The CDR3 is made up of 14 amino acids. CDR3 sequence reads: CASSLSISYNEQFF. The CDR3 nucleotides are TGTGCCAGCAGCCTTAGTATCTCCTACAATGAGCAGTTCTTC.

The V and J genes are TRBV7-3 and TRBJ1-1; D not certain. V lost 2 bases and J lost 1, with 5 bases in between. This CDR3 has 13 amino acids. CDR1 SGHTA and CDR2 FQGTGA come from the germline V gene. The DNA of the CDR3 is TGTGCCAGCAGCTTATTAACGAACACTGAAGCTTTCTTT. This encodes CASSLLTNTEAFF.

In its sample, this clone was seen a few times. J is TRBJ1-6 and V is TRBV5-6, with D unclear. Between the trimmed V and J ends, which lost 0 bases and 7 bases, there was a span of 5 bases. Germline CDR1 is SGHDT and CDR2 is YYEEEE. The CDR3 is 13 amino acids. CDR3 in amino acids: CASSLVANSPLHF. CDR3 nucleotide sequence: TGTGCCAGCAGCTTGGTTGCAAATTCACCCCTCCACTTT.

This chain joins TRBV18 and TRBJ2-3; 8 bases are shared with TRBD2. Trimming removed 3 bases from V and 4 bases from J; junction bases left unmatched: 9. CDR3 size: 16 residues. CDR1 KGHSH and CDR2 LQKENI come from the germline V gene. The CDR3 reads CASSPLDSGIPDTQYF. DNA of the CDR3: TGTGCCAGCTCACCCCTGGATAGCGGGATTCCAGATACGCAGTATTTT.

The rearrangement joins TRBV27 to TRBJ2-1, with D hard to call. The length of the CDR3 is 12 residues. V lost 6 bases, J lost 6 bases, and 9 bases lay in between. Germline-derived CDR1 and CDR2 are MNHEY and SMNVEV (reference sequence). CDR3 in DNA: TGTGCCAGCAGACATGTAGGCAATGAGCAGTTCTTC. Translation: CASRHVGNEQFF.

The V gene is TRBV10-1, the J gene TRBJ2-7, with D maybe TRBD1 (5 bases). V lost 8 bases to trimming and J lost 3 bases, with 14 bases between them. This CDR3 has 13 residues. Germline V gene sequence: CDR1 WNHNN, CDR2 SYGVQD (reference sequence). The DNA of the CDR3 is TGCGCCAGCCTAAGGGGTAAAGGCTACGAGCAGTACTTC. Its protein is CASLRGKGYEQYF.

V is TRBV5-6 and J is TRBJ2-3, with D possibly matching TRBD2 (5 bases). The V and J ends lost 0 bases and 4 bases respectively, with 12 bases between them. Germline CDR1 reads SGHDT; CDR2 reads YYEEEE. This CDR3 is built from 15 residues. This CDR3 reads CASSLAGIEADTQYF. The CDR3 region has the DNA TGTGCCAGCAGCTTGGCCGGGATTGAGGCAGATACGCAGTATTTT.

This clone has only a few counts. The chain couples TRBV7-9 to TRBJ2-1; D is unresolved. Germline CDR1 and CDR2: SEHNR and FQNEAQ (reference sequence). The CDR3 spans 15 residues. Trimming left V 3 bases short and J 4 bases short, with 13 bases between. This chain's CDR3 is CASSFDDNHYNEQFF. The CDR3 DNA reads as TGTGCCAGCAGCTTTGACGATAATCATTACAATGAGCAGTTCTTC.

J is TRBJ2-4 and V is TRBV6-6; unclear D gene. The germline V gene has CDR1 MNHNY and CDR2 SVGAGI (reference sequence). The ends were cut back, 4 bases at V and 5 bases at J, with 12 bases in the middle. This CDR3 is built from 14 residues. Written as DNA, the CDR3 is TGTGCCAGCAGTTCCCGAGCAGAACAAAACATTCAGTACTTC. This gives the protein CASSSRAEQNIQYF.

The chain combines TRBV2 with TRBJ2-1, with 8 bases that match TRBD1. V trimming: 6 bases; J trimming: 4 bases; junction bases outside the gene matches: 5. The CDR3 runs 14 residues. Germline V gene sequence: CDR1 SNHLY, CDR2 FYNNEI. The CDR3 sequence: CASRDRVGYNEQFF. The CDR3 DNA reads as TGTGCCAGCAGGGACAGGGTTGGATACAATGAGCAGTTCTTC.

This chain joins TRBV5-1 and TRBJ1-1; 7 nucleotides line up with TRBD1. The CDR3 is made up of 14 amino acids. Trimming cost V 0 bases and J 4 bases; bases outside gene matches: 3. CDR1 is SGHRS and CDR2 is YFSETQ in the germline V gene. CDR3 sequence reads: CASSLAGDSTEAFF. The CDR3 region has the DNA TGCGCCAGCAGCTTGGCCGGGGACAGCACTGAAGCTTTCTTT.

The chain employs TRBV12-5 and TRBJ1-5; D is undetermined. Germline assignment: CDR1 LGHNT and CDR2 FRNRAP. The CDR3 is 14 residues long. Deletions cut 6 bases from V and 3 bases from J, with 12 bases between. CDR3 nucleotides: TGTGCTAGTGGACAACGGGAGGCCAATCAGCCCCAGCATTTT. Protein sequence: CASGQREANQPQHF.

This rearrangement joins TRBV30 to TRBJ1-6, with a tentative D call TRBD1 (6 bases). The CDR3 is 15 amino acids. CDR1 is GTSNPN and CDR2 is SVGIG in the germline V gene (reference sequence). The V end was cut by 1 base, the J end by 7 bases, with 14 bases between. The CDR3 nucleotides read TGTGCCTGGAGTGCCCAGGGGCGGGGGAATTCACCCCTCCACTTT. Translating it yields CAWSAQGRGNSPLHF.

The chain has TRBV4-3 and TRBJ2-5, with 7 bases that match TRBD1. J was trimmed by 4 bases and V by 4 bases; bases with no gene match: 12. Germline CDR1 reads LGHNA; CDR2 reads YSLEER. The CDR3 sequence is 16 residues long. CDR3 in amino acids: CASSRRWGQSSETQYF. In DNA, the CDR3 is TGCGCCAGCAGCCGACGTTGGGGACAGTCGTCAGAGACCCAGTACTTC.

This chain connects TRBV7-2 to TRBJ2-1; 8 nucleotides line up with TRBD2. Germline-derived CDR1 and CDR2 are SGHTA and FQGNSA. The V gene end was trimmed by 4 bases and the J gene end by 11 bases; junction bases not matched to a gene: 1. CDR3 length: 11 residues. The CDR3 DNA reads TGTGCCAGCAGCTGGACTAGCCAGCAGTTCTTC. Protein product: CASSWTSQQFF. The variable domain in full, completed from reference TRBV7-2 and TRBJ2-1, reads GAGVSQSPSNKVTEKGKDVELRCDPISGHTALYWYRQSLGQGLEFLIYFQGNSAPDKSGLPSDRFSAERTGGSVSTLTIQRTQQEDSAVYLCASSWTSQQFFGPGTRLTVL.

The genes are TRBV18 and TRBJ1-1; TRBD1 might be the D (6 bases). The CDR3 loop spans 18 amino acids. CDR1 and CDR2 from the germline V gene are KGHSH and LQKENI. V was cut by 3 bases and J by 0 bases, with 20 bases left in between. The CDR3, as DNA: TGTGCCAGCTCACCCCTACGGTGGGCGGACAGATTGAACACTGAAGCTTTCTTT. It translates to CASSPLRWADRLNTEAFF.

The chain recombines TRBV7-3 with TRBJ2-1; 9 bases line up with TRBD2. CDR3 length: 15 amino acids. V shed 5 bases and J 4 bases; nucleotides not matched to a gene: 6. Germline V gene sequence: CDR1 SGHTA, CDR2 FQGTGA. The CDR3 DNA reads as TGTGCCAGCAGCGCGGGGGGGCACGCGTACAATGAGCAGTTCTTC. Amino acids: CASSAGGHAYNEQFF.

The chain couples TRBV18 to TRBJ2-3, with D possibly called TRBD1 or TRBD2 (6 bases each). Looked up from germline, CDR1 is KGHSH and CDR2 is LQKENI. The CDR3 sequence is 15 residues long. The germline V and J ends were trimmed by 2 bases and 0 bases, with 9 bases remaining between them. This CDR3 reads CASSPRGVSTDTQYF. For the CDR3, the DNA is TGTGCCAGCTCACCAAGGGGGGTAAGCACAGATACGCAGTATTTT.

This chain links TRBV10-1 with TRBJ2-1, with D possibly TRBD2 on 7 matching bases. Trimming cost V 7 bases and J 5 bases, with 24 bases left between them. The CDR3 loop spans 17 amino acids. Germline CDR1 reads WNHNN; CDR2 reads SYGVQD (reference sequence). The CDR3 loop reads CASKSRGREKINNEQFF. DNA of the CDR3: TGCGCCAGCAAAAGTCGGGGGCGGGAGAAGATCAACAATGAGCAGTTCTTC.